Listed below are T cell receptor beta chains from one sample, sequenced in a study of control samples from healthy donors and cancer patients. Profiling relied on immunoSEQ multiplex PCR, and the TCRdb table lists in-frame clones only, not all of them. Here the sample spans about 120,000 clones, roughly 92% being singletons. The specimen was blood. Receptors were obtained from a man aged 18 to 35 in good health. The CDR3 runs from the conserved cysteine through the conserved F or W. A D gene is named only where the DNA matches it firmly. Clone size appears in some rows only: once, few, many, or a class for an expanded clone.

cdr3_length j_call d_call v_call clone_size cdr3_nt cdr3_aa
15 TRBJ1-6 NA TRBV5-4 NA TGTGCCAGCAGCTTAGGCCAGCCCTATAATTCACCCCTCCACTTT CASSLGQPYNSPLHF
12 TRBJ2-2 NA TRBV5-1 NA TGCGCCAGCAGCACCCATGCCGGGGAGCTGTTTTTT CASSTHAGELFF
12 TRBJ2-1 NA TRBV5-4 many TGTGCCAGCAGCTCGGTTCCCTCTGAGCAGTTCTTC CASSSVPSEQFF
15 TRBJ1-3 NA TRBV20-1 NA TGCAGTGCTAGTGGGGACATCTCCTCTGGAAACACCATATATTTT CSASGDISSGNTIYF
12 TRBJ1-1 NA TRBV5-1 NA TGCGCCAGCAGCGAAGCGGGAGCAGAAGCTTTCTTT CASSEAGAEAFF
15 TRBJ2-1 NA TRBV7-9 NA TGTGCCAGCAGCCAGGCGGGGGCAGGACACAATGAGCAGTTCTTC CASSQAGAGHNEQFF
16 TRBJ2-1 NA TRBV3-1/TRBV3-2 NA TGTGCCAGCAGCTATATTATTCGGGGCTCCTACAATGAGCAGTTCTTC CASSYIIRGSYNEQFF
15 TRBJ2-1 TRBD2 TRBV7-3 NA TGTGCCAGCAGCTTTCAGCGGGGGGGATACAATGAGCAGTTCTTC CASSFQRGGYNEQFF
13 TRBJ1-4 NA TRBV6-6 NA TGTGCCAACAGTTACTCGGCTAATGAAAAACTGTTTTTT CANSYSANEKLFF
13 TRBJ1-1 NA TRBV18 NA TGTGCCAGCTCACCCCCACTCGGGACTGAAGCTTTCTTT CASSPPLGTEAFF
14 TRBJ1-6 NA TRBV30 NA TGTGCCTGGATTAGGGCCGGGAGTAATTCACCCCTCCACTTT CAWIRAGSNSPLHF
19 TRBJ1-1 TRBD1 TRBV18 NA TGTGCCAGCTCACCATTGGCAGGGGGCATAAAGTTTACTATGCCTGAAGCTTTCTTT CASSPLAGGIKFTMPEAFF
15 TRBJ2-5 TRBD2 TRBV11-2 NA TGTGCCAGCAGCTTATTGTCTAGCGGGGGGAGTGCCCAGTACTTC CASSLLSSGGSAQYF
16 TRBJ2-7 TRBD2 TRBV5-1 NA TGCGCCAGCAGCTTGGTGACCGGGGGGGCCGTCTACGAGCAGTACTTC CASSLVTGGAVYEQYF
11 TRBJ2-7 NA TRBV2 few TGTGCCAGCAGTGGACACTACGAGCAGTACTTC CASSGHYEQYF
18 TRBJ2-7 TRBD2 TRBV4-1 NA TGCGCCAGCAGCCAAGACCCTACGCGGGGGGGTAACGAGAGGGAGCAGTACTTC CASSQDPTRGGNEREQYF
13 TRBJ1-5 NA TRBV10-2 NA TGCGCCAGCACCCAGGGACAAAATCAGCCCCAGCATTTT CASTQGQNQPQHF
15 TRBJ2-7 NA TRBV18 NA TGTGCCAGCTCATATCGTCGGGACTTCTCCTACGAGCAGTACTTC CASSYRRDFSYEQYF
16 TRBJ2-3 TRBD2 TRBV2 NA TGTGCCAGCACATACCCTAGCGGGGTAAGCACAGATACGCAGTATTTT CASTYPSGVSTDTQYF
13 TRBJ2-5 NA TRBV6-2/TRBV6-3 NA TGTGCCAGCAGTTGGGGGGGCCCCGAGACCCAGTACTTC CASSWGGPETQYF
16 TRBJ2-1 NA TRBV5-4 NA TGTGCCAGCAGCGGAAACAGGCGGAGAACCTACAATGAGCAGTTCTTC CASSGNRRRTYNEQFF
15 TRBJ2-7 TRBD2 TRBV27 NA TGTGCCAGCAGTGCTCTAGCGGCTTACACCTACGAGCAGTACTTC CASSALAAYTYEQYF
15 TRBJ2-5 TRBD2 TRBV5-4 NA TGTGCCAGCAGCTCCCCGGGGGGGCGACAAGAGACCCAGTACTTC CASSSPGGRQETQYF
15 TRBJ1-1 TRBD1 TRBV4-1 NA TGCGCCAGCAGCCAGAGGACAGGCGTGAACACTGAAGCTTTCTTT CASSQRTGVNTEAFF
13 TRBJ1-2 NA TRBV7-5 NA TGTGTCAGAAGCTTGGACGGGGCCTATGGCTACACCTTC CVRSLDGAYGYTF
15 TRBJ2-1 NA TRBV11-2 NA TGTGCCAGCAGCATACTCCAGGGAGCCTACAATGAGCAGTTCTTC CASSILQGAYNEQFF
16 TRBJ2-7 TRBD2 TRBV4-1 few TGCGCCAGCAGCCACCGCGGCGCGGGGGGTTCCTGCGAGCAGTACTTC CASSHRGAGGSCEQYF
15 TRBJ1-5 NA TRBV5-5 NA TGTGCCAGCACCTTAACAGGTTCCGTCTATCAGCCCCAGCATTTT CASTLTGSVYQPQHF
16 TRBJ2-1 TRBD2 TRBV2 once TGTGCCAGCAGTGAGGGCGGGCTAGCGGGGGAGGATGAGCAGTTCTTC CASSEGGLAGEDEQFF
16 TRBJ2-6 NA TRBV6-4 NA TGTGCCAGCAGTGCGACAGAGTCCTCTGGGGCCAACGTCCTGACTTTC CASSATESSGANVLTF
16 TRBJ1-1 TRBD1 TRBV4-1 NA TGCGCCAGCAGCCAAGACGCTCGCCAGGGGGCCGCTGAAGCTTTCTTT CASSQDARQGAAEAFF
15 TRBJ1-2 NA TRBV4-2 NA TGTGCCAGCAGCCAAGGAAGCTCCTCGACCGGTGGCTACACCTTC CASSQGSSSTGGYTF
15 TRBJ2-5 NA TRBV5-4 NA TGTGCCAGCAGCTTTGATGCCGGGACTGGGTGGACCCAGTACTTC CASSFDAGTGWTQYF
13 TRBJ1-1 NA TRBV10-2 NA TGCGCCAGCAGTGATTGGGGAGGCACTGAAGCTTTCTTT CASSDWGGTEAFF
15 TRBJ1-1 TRBD1 TRBV6-6 NA TGTGCCAGCAGTTACCTAACAGGGGGCAACACTGAAGCTTTCTTT CASSYLTGGNTEAFF
16 TRBJ1-6 TRBD1 TRBV18 once TGTGCCAGCTCACCTACTGACAGGGGGATTAATTCACCCCTCCACTTT CASSPTDRGINSPLHF
15 TRBJ2-7 TRBD2 TRBV6-1 few TGTGCCAGCAGTGAAGAAGGGACTAGCTCCTACGAGCAGTACTTC CASSEEGTSSYEQYF
15 TRBJ1-2 NA TRBV6-6 NA TGTGCCAGCAATCAAAGGAGTCAGCAGAACTATGGCTACACCTTC CASNQRSQQNYGYTF
15 TRBJ2-3 TRBD2 TRBV6-4 once TGTGCCAGCAGTGTAGTCCATAGCGGGGAGCATACGCAGTATTTT CASSVVHSGEHTQYF
17 TRBJ1-2 NA TRBV7-2 NA TGTGCCAGCAGCTTAAGGGCAGGGGTCTTAGCTAACTATGGCTACACCTTC CASSLRAGVLANYGYTF
12 TRBJ1-5 NA TRBV6-6 once TGTGCCAGCAGTTACTCGGGGCAGCCCCAGCATTTT CASSYSGQPQHF
17 TRBJ1-5 NA TRBV19 NA TGTGCCAGTAGTGGTGCCCCTAGGGGACGCGACAATCAGCCCCAGCATTTT CASSGAPRGRDNQPQHF
18 TRBJ2-7 TRBD1 TRBV6-8 NA TGTGCCAGCGAACCCCGTGGACAGGGGGGAGGATTTTCCTACGAGCAGTACTTC CASEPRGQGGGFSYEQYF
15 TRBJ2-7 NA TRBV2 NA TGTGCCGGGCGAGGTGCATGGGGACACAATAATGAGCAGTACTTC CAGRGAWGHNNEQYF